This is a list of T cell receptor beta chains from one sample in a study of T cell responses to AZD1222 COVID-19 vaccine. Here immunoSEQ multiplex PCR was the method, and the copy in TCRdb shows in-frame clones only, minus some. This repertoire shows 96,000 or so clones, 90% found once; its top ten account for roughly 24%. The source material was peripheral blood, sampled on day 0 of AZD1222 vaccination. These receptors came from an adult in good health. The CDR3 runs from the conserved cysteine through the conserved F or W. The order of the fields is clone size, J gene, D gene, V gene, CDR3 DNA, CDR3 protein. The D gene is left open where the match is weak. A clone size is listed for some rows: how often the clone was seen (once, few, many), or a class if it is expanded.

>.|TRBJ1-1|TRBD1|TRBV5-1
TGCGCCAGCAGCCCCCGACAGGGTCGGGAAGCTTTCTTT
CASSPRQGREAFF
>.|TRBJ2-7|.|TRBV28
TGTGCCAGCAGTTTATCGGAGGTTGTTTTCTACGAGCAGTACTTC
CASSLSEVVFYEQYF
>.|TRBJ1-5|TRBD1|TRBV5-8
TGTGCCAGCAGCAGGGACAGGGGGCTCTATCAGCCCCAGCATTTT
CASSRDRGLYQPQHF
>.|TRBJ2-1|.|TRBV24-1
TGTGCCACACAGAACTCCTACAATGAGCAGTTCTTC
CATQNSYNEQFF
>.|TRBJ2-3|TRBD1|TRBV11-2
TGTGCCAGCAGCCGGGGGGACAGGGCAACAGATACGCAGTATTTT
CASSRGDRATDTQYF
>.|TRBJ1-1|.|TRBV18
TGTGCCAGCTCACCATTGGTAGGGATGAACACTGAAGCTTTCTTT
CASSPLVGMNTEAFF
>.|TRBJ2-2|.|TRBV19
TGTGCCAGTAGTACCCGGGGTGGATTAAAGAACACCGGGGAGCTGTTTTTT
CASSTRGGLKNTGELFF
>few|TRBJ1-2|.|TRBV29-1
TGCAGCGTTGAAGCCCCGCAGAACCGCTATGGCTACACCTTC
CSVEAPQNRYGYTF
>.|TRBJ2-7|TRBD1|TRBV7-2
TGTGCCAGCAGCTTAGAGGCCTTCGGGACAGGGGTTTACGAGCAGTACTTC
CASSLEAFGTGVYEQYF
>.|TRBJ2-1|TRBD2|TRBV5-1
TGCGCCAGCAGCCAAGCGGGAGGGCCGTTTGAGCAGTTCTTC
CASSQAGGPFEQFF
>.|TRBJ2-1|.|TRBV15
TGTGCCACCAGTTTGCCAGGACTAGGGGGGAATGAGCAGTTCTTC
CATSLPGLGGNEQFF
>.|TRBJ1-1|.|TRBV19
TGTGCCAGTAGCGATGGACGGACTGGAATCCCTGAAGCTTTCTTT
CASSDGRTGIPEAFF
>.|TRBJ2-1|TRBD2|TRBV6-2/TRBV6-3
TGTGCCAGCAGTTCCTGGACTAGCGGGAGGGCCCCCGGCTCCTACAATGAGCAGTTCTTC
CASSSWTSGRAPGSYNEQFF
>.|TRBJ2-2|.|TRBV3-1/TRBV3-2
TGTGCCAGCAGCTTCAATACCGGGGAGCTGTTTTTT
CASSFNTGELFF
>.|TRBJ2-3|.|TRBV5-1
TGCGCCAGCAGCTTAGAAAGGGATACGCAGTATTTT
CASSLERDTQYF
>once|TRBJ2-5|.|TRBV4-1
TGCGCCAGCAGCCTGGGACTTCAACAAGAGACCCAGTACTTC
CASSLGLQQETQYF
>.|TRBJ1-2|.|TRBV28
TGTGCCAGCAGTTTCCCGGCTCAGGGCTATGGCTACACCTTC
CASSFPAQGYGYTF
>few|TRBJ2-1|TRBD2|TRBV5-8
TGTGCCAGCAGCTTAATGGGGGAGGGCCGGAATGAGCAGTTCTTC
CASSLMGEGRNEQFF
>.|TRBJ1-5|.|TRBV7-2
TGTGCCAGCAGCTTACGCCTGACCGATGGCAATCAGCCCCAGCATTTT
CASSLRLTDGNQPQHF
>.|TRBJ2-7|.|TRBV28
TGTGCCAGCAGTTTGACAGGACCGTCCCCTTGGCAGTACTTC
CASSLTGPSPWQYF
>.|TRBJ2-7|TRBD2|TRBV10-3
TGTGCCATCCTTCGTGGTAGCGGGGGGACCTACGAGCAGTACTTC
CAILRGSGGTYEQYF
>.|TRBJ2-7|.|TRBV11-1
TGTGCCAGCAGCTTATCAAGAGAAACCTACGAGCAGTACTTC
CASSLSRETYEQYF
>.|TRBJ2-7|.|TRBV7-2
TGTGCCAGCAGCCTTGGCAGGGTCTTAGGATCCTACGAGCAGTACTTC
CASSLGRVLGSYEQYF
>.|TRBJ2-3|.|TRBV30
TGTGCCTGGAGGGCTACAGATACGCAGTATTTT
CAWRATDTQYF
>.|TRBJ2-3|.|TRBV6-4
TGTGCCAGCAGTGACTCGTTGGGGGATACGCAGTATTTT
CASSDSLGDTQYF
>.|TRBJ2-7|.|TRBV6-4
TGTGCCAGCAGTTTAAAGCAGTACTTC
CASSLKQYF
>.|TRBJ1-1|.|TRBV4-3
TGCGCCAGCAGCCTCACCGGGACTAACACTGAAGCTTTCTTT
CASSLTGTNTEAFF
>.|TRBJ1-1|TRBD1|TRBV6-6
TGTGCCAGCAGTCCTGGGACAGGGAGGCTGAGGAACACTGAAGCTTTCTTT
CASSPGTGRLRNTEAFF
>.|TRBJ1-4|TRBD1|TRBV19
TGTGCCAGTAGTCTTGGGACAGATATTAATGAAAAACTGTTTTTT
CASSLGTDINEKLFF
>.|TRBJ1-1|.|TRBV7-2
TGTGCCAGCAGGCCCCGTACGGGGGGCACTGAAGCTTTCTTT
CASRPRTGGTEAFF
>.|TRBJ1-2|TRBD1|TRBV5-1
TGCGCCAGCAGCACAGGGACAGGGGGCGAAGGCTACACCTTC
CASSTGTGGEGYTF
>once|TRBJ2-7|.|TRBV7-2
TGTGCCAGCAGCTTAGGTCGGATGGGAGGCAGCTCCTACGAGCAGTACTTC
CASSLGRMGGSSYEQYF
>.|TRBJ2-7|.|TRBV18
TGTGCCAGCTCACCGAAACTTACCTACGAGCAGTACTTC
CASSPKLTYEQYF
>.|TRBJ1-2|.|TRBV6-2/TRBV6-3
TGTGCCAGCAGTTTGGGTGGGGGCTATGGCTACACCTTC
CASSLGGGYGYTF
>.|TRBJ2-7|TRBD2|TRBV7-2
TGTGCCAGCAGCCCCCCGGGAGGCGACGAGCAGTACTTC
CASSPPGGDEQYF
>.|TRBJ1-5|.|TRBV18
TGTGCCAGCTCACCACTGGCGGTTAGCAATCAGCCCCAGCATTTT
CASSPLAVSNQPQHF
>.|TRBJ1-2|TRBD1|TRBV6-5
TGTGCCAGCAGAAGACAGGGGGCTCCGGAAAGTGGCTACACCTTC
CASRRQGAPESGYTF
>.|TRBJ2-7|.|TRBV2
TGTGCCAGCAGAGCCCGGGACACCTACTCCTACGAGCAGTACTTC
CASRARDTYSYEQYF
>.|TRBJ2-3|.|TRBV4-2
TGTGCCAGCGGCCTCCCGGATACAGATACGCAGTATTTT
CASGLPDTDTQYF
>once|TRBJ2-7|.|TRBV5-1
TGCGCCAGCAGCTTGGCCGGGACACCAGACTACGAGCAGTACTTC
CASSLAGTPDYEQYF
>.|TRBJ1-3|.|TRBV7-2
TGTGCCAGCAGCTTATGGACATACTCTGGAAACACCATATATTTT
CASSLWTYSGNTIYF
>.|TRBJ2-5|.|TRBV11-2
TGTGCCAGCAACAACAATGGAGGGTTGGAGACCCAGTACTTC
CASNNNGGLETQYF
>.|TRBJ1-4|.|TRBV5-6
TGTGCCAGCAGCTCCTCCGGGGGAAGTGAAAAACTGTTTTTT
CASSSSGGSEKLFF
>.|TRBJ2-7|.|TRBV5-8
TGTGCCAGCAGCTTGGCCTTAGGGTTTTGGGTATACGAGCAGTACTTC
CASSLALGFWVYEQYF
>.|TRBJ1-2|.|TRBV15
TGTGCCACCAGCAGAGATGGGACGGCCCCGACCTCTGACTACACCTTC
CATSRDGTAPTSDYTF
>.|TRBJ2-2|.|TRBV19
TGTGCCAGTAGGCTAGTCCTTACAGGGATCCGGGACGGGGAGCTGTTTTTT
CASRLVLTGIRDGELFF
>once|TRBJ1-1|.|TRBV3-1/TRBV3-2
TGTGCCAGCAGCCCATTCCAGGTCCTGAACACTGAAGCTTTCTTT
CASSPFQVLNTEAFF
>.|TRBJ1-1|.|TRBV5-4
TGTGCCAGCAGCTTGGTGAACACTGAAGCTTTCTTT
CASSLVNTEAFF
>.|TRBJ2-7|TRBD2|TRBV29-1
TGCAGCGTTGCCATCAACCGGGGGGGCGACGAGCAGTACTTC
CSVAINRGGDEQYF